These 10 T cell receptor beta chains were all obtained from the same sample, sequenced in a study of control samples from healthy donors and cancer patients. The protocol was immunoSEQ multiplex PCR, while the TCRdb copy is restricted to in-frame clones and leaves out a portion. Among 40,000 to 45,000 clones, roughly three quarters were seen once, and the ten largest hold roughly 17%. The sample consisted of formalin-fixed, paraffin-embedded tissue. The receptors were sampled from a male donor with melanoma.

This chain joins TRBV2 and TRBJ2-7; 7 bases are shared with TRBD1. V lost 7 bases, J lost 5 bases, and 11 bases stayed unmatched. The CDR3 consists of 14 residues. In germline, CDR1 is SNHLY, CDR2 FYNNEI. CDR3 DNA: TGTGCCAGCACTAAGGGGGCAGTTTGGGACGAGCAGTACTTC. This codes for CASTKGAVWDEQYF.

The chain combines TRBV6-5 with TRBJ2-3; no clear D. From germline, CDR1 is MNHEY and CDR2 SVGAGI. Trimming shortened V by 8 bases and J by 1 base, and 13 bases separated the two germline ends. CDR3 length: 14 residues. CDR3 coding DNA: TGTGCCAGCTCCAGGAGTTTGGGCACAGATACGCAGTATTTT. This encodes CASSRSLGTDTQYF.

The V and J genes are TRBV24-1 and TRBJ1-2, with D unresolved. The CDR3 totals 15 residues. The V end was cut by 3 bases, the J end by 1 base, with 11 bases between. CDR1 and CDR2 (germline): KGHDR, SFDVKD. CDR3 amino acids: CATSDHTWGNYGYTF. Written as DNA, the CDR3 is TGTGCCACCAGTGATCACACTTGGGGTAACTATGGCTACACCTTC.

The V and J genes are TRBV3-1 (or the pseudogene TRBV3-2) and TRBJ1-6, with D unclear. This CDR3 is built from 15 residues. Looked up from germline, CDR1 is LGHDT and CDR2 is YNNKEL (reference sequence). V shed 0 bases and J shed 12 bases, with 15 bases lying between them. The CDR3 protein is CASSQDWSGSGPLHF. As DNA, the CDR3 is TGTGCCAGCAGCCAAGATTGGTCGGGGTCCGGACCCCTCCACTTT.

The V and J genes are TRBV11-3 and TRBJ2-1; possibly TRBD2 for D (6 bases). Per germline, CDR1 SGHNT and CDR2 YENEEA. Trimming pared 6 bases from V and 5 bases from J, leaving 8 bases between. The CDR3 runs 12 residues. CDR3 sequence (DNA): TGTGCCAGCAGTGGGACTCACAATGAGCAGTTCTTC. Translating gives CASSGTHNEQFF.

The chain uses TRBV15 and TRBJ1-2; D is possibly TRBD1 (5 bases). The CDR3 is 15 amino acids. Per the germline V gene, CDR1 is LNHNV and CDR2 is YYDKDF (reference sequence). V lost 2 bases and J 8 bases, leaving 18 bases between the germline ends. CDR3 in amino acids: CATSRNGGGDGGYTF. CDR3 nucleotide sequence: TGTGCCACCAGCAGAAACGGGGGAGGGGATGGCGGCTACACCTTC.

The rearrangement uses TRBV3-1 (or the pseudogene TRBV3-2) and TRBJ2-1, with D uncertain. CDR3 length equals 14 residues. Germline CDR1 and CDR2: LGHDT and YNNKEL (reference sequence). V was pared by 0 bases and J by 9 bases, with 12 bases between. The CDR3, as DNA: TGTGCCAGCAGCCAAGATCTAGGGCAGGCTGAGCAGTTCTTC. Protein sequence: CASSQDLGQAEQFF.

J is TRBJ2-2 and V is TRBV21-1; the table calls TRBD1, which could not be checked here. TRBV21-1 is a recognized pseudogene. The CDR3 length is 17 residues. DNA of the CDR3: TGTGCCAGCAGCAAAGGGGAGACAGGGGATTGGACCGGGGAGCTGTTTTTT. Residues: CASSKGETGDWTGELFF.

CDR3 bases: TGTGCCATCAGTGAGCTGCTAGCGGGGGACACCTACGAGCAGTACTTC. Translated: CAISELLAGDTYEQYF. This rearrangement joins TRBV10-3 to TRBJ2-7; 10 nucleotides align to TRBD2. J lost 2 bases, V lost 2 bases, and 6 bases had no gene match. Germline CDR1 is ENHRY and CDR2 is SYGVKD. The length of the CDR3 is 16 residues.

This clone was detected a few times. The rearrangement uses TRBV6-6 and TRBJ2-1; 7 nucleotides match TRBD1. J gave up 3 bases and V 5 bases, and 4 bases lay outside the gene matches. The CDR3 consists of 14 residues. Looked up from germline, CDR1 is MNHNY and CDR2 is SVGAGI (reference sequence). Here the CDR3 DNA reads TGTGCCAGCAGTGGCCGGACAGGCTACAATGAGCAGTTCTTC. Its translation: CASSGRTGYNEQFF.